This T cell receptor (beta chain) is from a study of PD-1 blockade in classical Hodgkin lymphoma. The study, taken as a whole, reports: Baseline TCR diversity was reportedly lower in newly diagnosed patients than healthy donors.

Germline loops: CDR1 SNHLY, CDR2 FYNNEI. V was clipped by 4 bases and J by 0 bases; unmatched bases: 4. This CDR3 is built from 16 residues. Worth noting for this clone: Its antigen is still unknown.

The time point was: cycle 4 day 1 (C4D1), after about 6 weeks of nivolumab. Autologous stem cell transplantation was followed by relapse in every patient, and brentuximab vedotin exposure varied. Sequenced by immunoSEQ multiplex PCR; TCRdb stores in-frame clones only, minus some. The data contain tens of thousands of clones, 78% of them seen just once; the ten biggest clones take up over 35%. Sequenced here: peripheral blood mononuclear cells (PBMCs), sampled before the fourth cycle of nivolumab. The chain recombines TRBV2 with TRBJ1-4, with 8 bases matching TRBD1. The receptor comes from a human donor with classical Hodgkin lymphoma. CDR3 in DNA: TGTGCCAGCAGTGCCCAGGGGGCGGCAACTAATGAAAAACTGTTTTTT. It translates to CASSAQGAATNEKLFF.